This T cell receptor (beta chain) was recovered during a study of cytomegalovirus exposure and HLA in healthy donors. With 2 bases clipped from V and 5 bases from J, the junction kept 5 bases outside the gene matches. Germline values: CDR1 MNHNY, CDR2 SVGAGI (reference sequence). This CDR3 has 15 amino acids. PCR amplification relied on 60 Vbeta primers (plus 13 Jbeta primers). This table comes from immunoSEQ multiplex PCR, and its TCRdb copy is limited to in-frame clones, with some not included. This sample has about 89,000 clones, with under 80% found just once. This chain uses TRBV6-6 with TRBJ2-7; the match to TRBD1 covers 11 bases. The source material was PBMCs. This clonotype was sampled from a male donor in good health and CMV-seronegative. Here the CDR3 reads CASSYRDRGNDEQYF. The CDR3 coding sequence is TGTGCCAGCAGTTACAGGGACAGGGGGAACGACGAGCAGTACTTC.